This TCR beta chain was sequenced in a study of blood T cell repertoires in COVID-19. For the study at large: The United States, Italy and Spain supplied acute and convalescent COVID-19 samples. T cells, B-cell-depleted T cells, or PBMCs provided the cDNA or gDNA that served as material.

Authors' data handling: Estimates of nucleated cell counts were drawn from the amplification of reference gene primers. The data were produced by immunoSEQ multiplex PCR, yet TCRdb's version contains in-frame clones alone and is incomplete. V and J calls plus clone size are reproduced from that table; the DNA served to infer D and trimming. The sample lists fewer than 60,000 clones, about 83% occurring once. Germline V gene lookup returns CDR1 SGHTA and CDR2 FQGNSA. Deletions cut 4 bases from V and 1 base from J, with 14 bases between. The CDR3 contains 16 residues. The specimen was peripheral blood. The sequence came from a woman older than 75 with acute or convalescent COVID-19. The J gene is TRBJ1-3, the V gene TRBV7-2, with D hard to call. The CDR3 region has the DNA TGTGCCAGCAGCTCGGGTTCCATAGGTTCTGGAAACACCATATATTTT. It encodes CASSSGSIGSGNTIYF.